The clone carrying this T cell receptor beta chain was seen just once. No antigen is known for it. Trimming took off 6 bases at V and 1 base at J, with 15 bases between the two ends. The CDR3 contains 14 residues. CDR1 is SQVTM, CDR2 ANQGSEA, per germline. These data belong to a study of cytomegalovirus exposure and HLA in healthy donors. Study findings and constraints: In vitro work confirmed that a few CMV-associated chains recognize CMV antigens.

Primers included in the PCR were 60 Vbeta and 13 Jbeta primers. Method: immunoSEQ multiplex PCR; TCRdb's copy keeps in-frame clones and lacks some. The table records 75,000 to 85,000 clones, around 82% of them present only once. Sequencing was carried out using PBMCs. The receptor was derived from a male donor in good health and CMV-seronegative. The rearrangement joins TRBV29-1 to TRBJ2-5; a weak D match, TRBD1 (5 bases). CDR3 in amino acids: CSVVTDSRQETQYF. As DNA, the CDR3 is TGCAGCGTCGTGACTGACAGCCGCCAAGAGACCCAGTACTTC.